This T cell receptor beta chain was retrieved from a study of cytomegalovirus exposure and HLA in healthy donors. Whole-study context: Some 85 million unique TCRs from HLA-typed donors were held in an early data release.

As to this clone: Its target is unknown.

PCR was performed using 60 Vbeta and 13 Jbeta primers. Assay used: immunoSEQ multiplex PCR; TCRdb lists only in-frame clones, some missing. The table has approximately 100,000 clones, 74% seen once; the top ten hold less than 3.5%. Study-wide results and limits: Solely CMV serostatus was available to characterize immune exposure. When a later analysis compared HLA-associated TCR beta chains with equally common others, the HLA-associated chains turned out to be more clonally expanded and to have lower generation probabilities.

The TCR sequence derives from a man aged 50-59 years in good health and CMV-seropositive. Sequencing was carried out using PBMCs.

The CDR3 is CASREGTRALTFF. In DNA form, the CDR3 reads TGTGCCAGCAGGGAGGGTACGCGGGCTTTAACTTTCTTT. V gene TRBV6-1 combines with J gene TRBJ1-1, with D hard to call. V was clipped by 6 bases and J by 12 bases, with 20 bases between them. The CDR3 has 13 residues. Looked up from germline, CDR1 is MNHNS and CDR2 is SASEGT.